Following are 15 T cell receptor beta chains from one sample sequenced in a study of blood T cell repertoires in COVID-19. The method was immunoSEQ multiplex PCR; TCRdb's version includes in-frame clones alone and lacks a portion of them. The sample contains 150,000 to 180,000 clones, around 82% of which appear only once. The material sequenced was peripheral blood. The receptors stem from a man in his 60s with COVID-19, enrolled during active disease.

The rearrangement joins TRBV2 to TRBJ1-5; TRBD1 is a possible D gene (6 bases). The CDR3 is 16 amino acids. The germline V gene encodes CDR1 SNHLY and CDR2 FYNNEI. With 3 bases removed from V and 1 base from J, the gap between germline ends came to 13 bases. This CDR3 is CASSDMQGLSNQPQHF. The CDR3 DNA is TGTGCCAGCAGTGATATGCAGGGGCTAAGCAATCAGCCCCAGCATTTT.

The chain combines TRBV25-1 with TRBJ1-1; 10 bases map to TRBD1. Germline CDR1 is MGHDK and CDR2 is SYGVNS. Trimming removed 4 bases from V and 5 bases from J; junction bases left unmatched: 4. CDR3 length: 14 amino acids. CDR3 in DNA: TGTGCCAGCAGTGGGGACAGGGGAAGGACTGAAGCTTTCTTT. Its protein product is CASSGDRGRTEAFF.

The CDR3 reads CASSYEGGPQHF. In DNA form, the CDR3 reads TGTGCCAGCAGTTACGAAGGAGGGCCCCAGCATTTT. The chain uses TRBV6-5 and TRBJ1-5; D is unresolved. The V gene's germline CDR1 is MNHEY and CDR2 SVGAGI. Trimming left V 2 bases short and J 9 bases short, with 8 bases between. The CDR3 contains 12 residues.

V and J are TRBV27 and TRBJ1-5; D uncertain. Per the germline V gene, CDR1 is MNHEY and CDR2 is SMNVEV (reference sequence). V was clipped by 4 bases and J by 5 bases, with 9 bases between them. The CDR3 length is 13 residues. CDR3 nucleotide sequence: TGTGCCAGCAGTTCCCAGATCGATCAGCCCCAGCATTTT. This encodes CASSSQIDQPQHF.

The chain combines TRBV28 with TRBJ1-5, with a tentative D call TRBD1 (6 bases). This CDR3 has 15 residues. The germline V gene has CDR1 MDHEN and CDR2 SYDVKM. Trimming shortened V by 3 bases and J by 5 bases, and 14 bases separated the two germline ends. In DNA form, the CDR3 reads TGTGCCAGCAGTTTGCCCACAGGGCCCGATCAGCCCCAGCATTTT. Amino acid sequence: CASSLPTGPDQPQHF.

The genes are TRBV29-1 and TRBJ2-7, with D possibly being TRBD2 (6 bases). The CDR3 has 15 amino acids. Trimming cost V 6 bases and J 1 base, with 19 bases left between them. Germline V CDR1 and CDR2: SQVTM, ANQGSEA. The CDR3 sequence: CSVQHSGTRSYEQYF. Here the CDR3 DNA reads TGCAGCGTCCAGCACTCCGGGACTCGGTCCTACGAGCAGTACTTC.

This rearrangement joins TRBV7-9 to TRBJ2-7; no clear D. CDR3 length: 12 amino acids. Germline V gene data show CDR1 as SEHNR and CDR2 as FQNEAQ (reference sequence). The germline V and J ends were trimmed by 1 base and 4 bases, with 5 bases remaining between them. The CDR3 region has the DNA TGTGCCAGCAGCTTAGACCAGTACGAGCAGTACTTC. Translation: CASSLDQYEQYF. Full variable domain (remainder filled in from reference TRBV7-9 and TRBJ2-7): DTGVSQNPRHKITKRGQNVTFRCDPISEHNRLYWYRQTLGQGPEFLTYFQNEAQLEKSRLLSDRFSAERPKGSFSTLEIQRTEQGDSAMYLCASSLDQYEQYFGPGTRLTVT.

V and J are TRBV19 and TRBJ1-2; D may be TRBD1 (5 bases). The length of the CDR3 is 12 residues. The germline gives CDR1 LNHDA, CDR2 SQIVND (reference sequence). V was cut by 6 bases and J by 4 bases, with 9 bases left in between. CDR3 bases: TGTGCCAGTAGACAGGTAGTCTATGGCTACACCTTC. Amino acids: CASRQVVYGYTF.

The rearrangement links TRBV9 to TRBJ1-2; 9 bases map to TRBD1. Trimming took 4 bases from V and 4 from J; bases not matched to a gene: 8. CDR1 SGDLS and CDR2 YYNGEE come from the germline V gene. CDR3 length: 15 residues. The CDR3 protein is CASSPQGAQGYGYTF. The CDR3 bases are TGTGCCAGCAGCCCACAGGGGGCGCAGGGCTATGGCTACACCTTC.

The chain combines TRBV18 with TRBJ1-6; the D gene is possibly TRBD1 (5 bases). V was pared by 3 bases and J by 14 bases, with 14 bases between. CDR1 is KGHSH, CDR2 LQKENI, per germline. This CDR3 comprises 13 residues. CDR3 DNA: TGTGCCAGCTCACCGGGGGAGGGGAGGTCCCTCCACTTT. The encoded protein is CASSPGEGRSLHF.

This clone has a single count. The CDR3 nucleotides read TGTGCCAGCAGTTTAAGGGGGCGTGGGGGGTATCAGCCCCAGCATTTT. Protein sequence: CASSLRGRGGYQPQHF. The V gene is TRBV28, the J gene TRBJ1-5; 7 nucleotides match TRBD1. The CDR3 is 16 amino acids. The germline CDR1 and CDR2 sequences are MDHEN and SYDVKM. V trimming: 2 bases; J trimming: 5 bases; junction bases outside the gene matches: 9.

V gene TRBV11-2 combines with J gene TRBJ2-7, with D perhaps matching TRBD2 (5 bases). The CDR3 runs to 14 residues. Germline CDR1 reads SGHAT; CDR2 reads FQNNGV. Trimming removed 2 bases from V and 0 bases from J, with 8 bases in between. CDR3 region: CASSLSGNSYEQYF. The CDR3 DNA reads TGTGCCAGCAGCTTATCCGGGAACTCCTACGAGCAGTACTTC. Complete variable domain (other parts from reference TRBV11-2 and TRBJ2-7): EAGVAQSPRYKIIEKRQSVAFWCNPISGHATLYWYQQILGQGPKLLIQFQNNGVVDDSQLPKDRFSAERLKGVDSTLKIQPAKLEDSAVYLCASSLSGNSYEQYFGPGTRLTVT.

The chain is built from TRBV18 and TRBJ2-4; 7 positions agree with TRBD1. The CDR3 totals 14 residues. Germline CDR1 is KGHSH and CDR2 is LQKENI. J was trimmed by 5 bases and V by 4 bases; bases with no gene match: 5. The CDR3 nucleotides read TGTGCCAGCTCACACGGGACAGAAGAAAACATTCAGTACTTC. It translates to CASSHGTEENIQYF.

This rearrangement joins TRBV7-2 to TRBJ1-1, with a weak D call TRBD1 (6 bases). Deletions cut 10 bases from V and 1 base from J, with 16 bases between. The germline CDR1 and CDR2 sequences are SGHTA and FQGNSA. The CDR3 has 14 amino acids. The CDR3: CATYGGAGNTEAFF. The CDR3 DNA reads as TGTGCCACCTACGGGGGGGCTGGGAACACTGAAGCTTTCTTT. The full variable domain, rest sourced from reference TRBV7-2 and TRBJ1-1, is GAGVSQSPSNKVTEKGKDVELRCDPISGHTALYWYRQSLGQGLEFLIYFQGNSAPDKSGLPSDRFSAERTGGSVSTLTIQRTQQEDSAVYLCATYGGAGNTEAFFGQGTRLTVV.

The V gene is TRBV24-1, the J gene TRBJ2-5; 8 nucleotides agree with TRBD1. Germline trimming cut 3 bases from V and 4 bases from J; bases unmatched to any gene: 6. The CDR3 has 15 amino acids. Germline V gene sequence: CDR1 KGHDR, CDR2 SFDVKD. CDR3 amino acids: CATSDPRQGPETQYF. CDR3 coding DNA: TGTGCCACCAGTGATCCCAGACAGGGGCCAGAGACCCAGTACTTC.